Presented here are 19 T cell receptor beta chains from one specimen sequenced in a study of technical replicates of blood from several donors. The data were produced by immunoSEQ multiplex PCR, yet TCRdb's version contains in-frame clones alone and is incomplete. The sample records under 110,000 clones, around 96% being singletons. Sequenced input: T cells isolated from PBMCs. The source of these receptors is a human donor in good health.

CDR3 sequence: CASSSLLGQGGRVYGYTF. The CDR3 DNA is TGCGCCAGCAGCTCCCTTTTGGGACAGGGAGGGAGGGTCTATGGCTACACCTTC. This rearrangement joins TRBV4-1 to TRBJ1-2; 9 nucleotides align to TRBD1. V gave up 5 bases and J gave up 4 bases; unmatched junction bases: 17. The germline V gene has CDR1 MGHRA and CDR2 YSYEKL. The CDR3 has 18 amino acids.

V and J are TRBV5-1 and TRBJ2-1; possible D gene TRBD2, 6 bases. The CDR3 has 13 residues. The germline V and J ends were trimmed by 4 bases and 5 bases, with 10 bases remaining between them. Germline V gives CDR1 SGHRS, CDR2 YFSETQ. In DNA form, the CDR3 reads TGCGCCAGCAGCCAGGGACTTAACAATGAGCAGTTCTTC. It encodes CASSQGLNNEQFF. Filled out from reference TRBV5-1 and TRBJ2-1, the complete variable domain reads KAGVTQTPRYLIKTRGQQVTLSCSPISGHRSVSWYQQTPGQGLQFLFEYFSETQRNKGNFPGRFSGRQFSNSRSEMNVSTLELGDSALYLCASSQGLNNEQFFGPGTRLTVL.

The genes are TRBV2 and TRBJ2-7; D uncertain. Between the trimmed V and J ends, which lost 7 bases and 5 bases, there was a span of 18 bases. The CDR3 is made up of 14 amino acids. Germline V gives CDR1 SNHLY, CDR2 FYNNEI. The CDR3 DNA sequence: TGTGCCAGCAAAAGGCCAGGAAGCCTCGACGAGCAGTACTTC. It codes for CASKRPGSLDEQYF.

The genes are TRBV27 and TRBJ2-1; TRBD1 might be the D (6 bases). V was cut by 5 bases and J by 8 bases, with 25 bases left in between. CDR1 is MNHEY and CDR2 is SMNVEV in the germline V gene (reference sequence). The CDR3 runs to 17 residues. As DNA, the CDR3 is TGTGCCAGCAGTCTCTTTTGGGGTCGAGGGACACGCGATGAGCAGTTCTTC. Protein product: CASSLFWGRGTRDEQFF.

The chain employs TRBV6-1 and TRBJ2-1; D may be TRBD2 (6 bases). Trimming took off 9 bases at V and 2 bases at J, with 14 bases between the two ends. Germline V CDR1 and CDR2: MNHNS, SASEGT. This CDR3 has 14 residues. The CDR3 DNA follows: TGTGCCAGTCCGAGGCGGGGCCCCTACAATGAGCAGTTCTTC. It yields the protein CASPRRGPYNEQFF.

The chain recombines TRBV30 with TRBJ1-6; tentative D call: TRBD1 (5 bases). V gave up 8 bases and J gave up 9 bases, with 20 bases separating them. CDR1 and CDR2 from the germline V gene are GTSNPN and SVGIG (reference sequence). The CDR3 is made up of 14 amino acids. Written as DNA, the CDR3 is TGTGCCCGATCCGATGGGGGGGGGATTTCACCCCTCCACTTT. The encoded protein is CARSDGGGISPLHF.

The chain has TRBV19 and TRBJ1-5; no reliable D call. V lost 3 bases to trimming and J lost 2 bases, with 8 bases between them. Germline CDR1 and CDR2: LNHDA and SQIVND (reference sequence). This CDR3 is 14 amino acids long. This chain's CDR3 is CASSIQSGNQPQHF. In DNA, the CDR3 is TGTGCCAGTAGTATTCAAAGCGGCAATCAGCCCCAGCATTTT.

The CDR3 sequence: CASVRDRIGPGEQFF. CDR3 in DNA: TGTGCTAGTGTCAGGGACAGGATAGGACCCGGCGAGCAGTTCTTC. The chain employs TRBV12-5 and TRBJ2-1; 8 bases map to TRBD1. The ends lost 7 bases at V and 10 bases at J; junction bases unmatched: 15. The CDR3 spans 15 residues. Germline V gene data show CDR1 as LGHNT and CDR2 as FRNRAP.

This CDR3 is CASSAEGQGAAGPNNEQFF. For the CDR3, the DNA is TGTGCCAGCAGTGCCGAGGGACAGGGGGCAGCGGGGCCCAACAATGAGCAGTTCTTC. The rearrangement uses TRBV6-4 and TRBJ2-1; 12 bases are a match to TRBD1. There are 19 residues in the CDR3. V lost 4 bases to trimming and J lost 5 bases; unmatched junction nucleotides: 15. Germline V gene sequence: CDR1 MRHNA, CDR2 SNTAGT.

CDR3 DNA sequence: TGTGCCAGCAGCCGACAGGGAGGCGGGGAGCTGTTTTTT. Its protein product is CASSRQGGGELFF. The rearrangement uses TRBV14 and TRBJ2-2; D possibly corresponds to TRBD1 (7 bases). The CDR3 is 13 residues long. CDR1 and CDR2 (germline): SGHDN, FVKESK. Trimming took 4 bases from V and 7 from J, leaving 10 bases between them.

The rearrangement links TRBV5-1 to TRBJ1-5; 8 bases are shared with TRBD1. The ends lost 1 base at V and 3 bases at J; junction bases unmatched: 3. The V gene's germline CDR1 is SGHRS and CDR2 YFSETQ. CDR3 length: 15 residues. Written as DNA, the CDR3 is TGCGCCAGCAGCTTGAGGACAGGGTACAATCAGCCCCAGCATTTT. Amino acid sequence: CASSLRTGYNQPQHF.

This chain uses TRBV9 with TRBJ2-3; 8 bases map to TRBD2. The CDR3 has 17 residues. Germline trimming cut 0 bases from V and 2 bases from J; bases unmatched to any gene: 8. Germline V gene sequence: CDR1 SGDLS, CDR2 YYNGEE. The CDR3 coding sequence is TGTGCCAGCAGCGTAGGTCCGGCGGGGGGTTTCACAGATACGCAGTATTTT. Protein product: CASSVGPAGGFTDTQYF.

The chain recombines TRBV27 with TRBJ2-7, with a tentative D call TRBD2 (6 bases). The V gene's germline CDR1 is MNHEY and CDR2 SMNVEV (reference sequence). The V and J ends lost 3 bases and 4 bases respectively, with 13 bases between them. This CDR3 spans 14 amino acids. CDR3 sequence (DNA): TGTGCCAGCAGTTTCCGTCGCGGGATATACGAGCAGTACTTC. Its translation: CASSFRRGIYEQYF.

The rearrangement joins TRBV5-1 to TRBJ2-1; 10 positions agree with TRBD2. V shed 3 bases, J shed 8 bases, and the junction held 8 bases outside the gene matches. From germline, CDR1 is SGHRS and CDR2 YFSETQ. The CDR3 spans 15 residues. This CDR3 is CASSSGTSVYDEQFF. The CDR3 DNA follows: TGCGCCAGCAGCTCCGGGACTAGCGTGTACGATGAGCAGTTCTTC. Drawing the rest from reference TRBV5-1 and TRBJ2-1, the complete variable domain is KAGVTQTPRYLIKTRGQQVTLSCSPISGHRSVSWYQQTPGQGLQFLFEYFSETQRNKGNFPGRFSGRQFSNSRSEMNVSTLELGDSALYLCASSSGTSVYDEQFFGPGTRLTVL.

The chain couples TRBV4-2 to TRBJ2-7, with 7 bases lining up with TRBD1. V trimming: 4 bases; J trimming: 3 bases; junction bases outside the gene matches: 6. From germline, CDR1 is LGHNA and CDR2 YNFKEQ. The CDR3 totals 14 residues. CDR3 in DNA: TGTGCCAGCAGCCCGCACAGGGGCGACTACGAGCAGTACTTC. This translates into CASSPHRGDYEQYF.

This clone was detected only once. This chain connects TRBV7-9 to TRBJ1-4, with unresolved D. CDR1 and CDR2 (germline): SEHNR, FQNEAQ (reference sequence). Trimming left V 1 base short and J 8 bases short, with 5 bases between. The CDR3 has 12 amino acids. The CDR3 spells CASSLVREKLFF. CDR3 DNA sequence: TGTGCCAGCAGCTTAGTCCGGGAAAAACTGTTTTTT.

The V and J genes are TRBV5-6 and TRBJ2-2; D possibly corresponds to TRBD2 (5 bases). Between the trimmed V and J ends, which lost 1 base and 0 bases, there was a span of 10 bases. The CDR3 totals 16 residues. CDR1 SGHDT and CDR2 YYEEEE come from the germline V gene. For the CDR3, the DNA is TGTGCCAGCAGCTTGACGAGGGTAACGAACACCGGGGAGCTGTTTTTT. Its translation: CASSLTRVTNTGELFF.

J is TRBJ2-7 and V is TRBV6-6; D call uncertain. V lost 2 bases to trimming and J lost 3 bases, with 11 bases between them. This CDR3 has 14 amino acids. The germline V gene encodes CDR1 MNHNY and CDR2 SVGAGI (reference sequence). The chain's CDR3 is CASSYRPENYEQYF. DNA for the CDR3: TGTGCCAGCAGTTACAGGCCGGAGAACTACGAGCAGTACTTC.

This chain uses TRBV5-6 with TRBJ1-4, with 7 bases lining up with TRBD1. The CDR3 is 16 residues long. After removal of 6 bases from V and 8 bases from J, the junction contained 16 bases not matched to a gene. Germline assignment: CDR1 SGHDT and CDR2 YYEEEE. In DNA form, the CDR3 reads TGTGCCAGCACCCTGAGGGGGCACGGAGATGGGGAAAAACTGTTTTTT. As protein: CASTLRGHGDGEKLFF.